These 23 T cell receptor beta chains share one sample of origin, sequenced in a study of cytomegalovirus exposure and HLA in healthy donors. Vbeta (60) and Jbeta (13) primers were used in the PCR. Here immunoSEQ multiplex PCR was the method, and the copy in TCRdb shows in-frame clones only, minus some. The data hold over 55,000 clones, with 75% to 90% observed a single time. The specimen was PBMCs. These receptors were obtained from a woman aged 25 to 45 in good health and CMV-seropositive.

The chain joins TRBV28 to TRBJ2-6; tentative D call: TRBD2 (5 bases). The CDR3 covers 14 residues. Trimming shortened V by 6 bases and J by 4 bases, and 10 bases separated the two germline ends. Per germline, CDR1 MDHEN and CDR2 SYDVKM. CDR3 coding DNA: TGTGCCAGCAGAGGGCGGGCGGGGGCCAACGTCCTGACTTTC. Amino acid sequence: CASRGRAGANVLTF.

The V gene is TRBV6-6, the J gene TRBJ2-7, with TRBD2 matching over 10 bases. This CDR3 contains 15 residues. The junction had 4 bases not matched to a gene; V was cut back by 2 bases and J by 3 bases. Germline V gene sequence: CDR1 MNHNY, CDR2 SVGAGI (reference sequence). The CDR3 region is CASSYDLAGDYEQYF. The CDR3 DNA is TGTGCCAGCAGTTACGACCTAGCGGGAGACTACGAGCAGTACTTC.

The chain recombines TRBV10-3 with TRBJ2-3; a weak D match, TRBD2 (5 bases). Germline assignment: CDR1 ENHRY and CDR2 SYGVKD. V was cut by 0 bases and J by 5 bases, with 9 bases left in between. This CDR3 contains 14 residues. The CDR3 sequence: CAISESTSGDTQYF. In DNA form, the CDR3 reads TGTGCCATCAGTGAGTCGACCAGCGGAGATACGCAGTATTTT.

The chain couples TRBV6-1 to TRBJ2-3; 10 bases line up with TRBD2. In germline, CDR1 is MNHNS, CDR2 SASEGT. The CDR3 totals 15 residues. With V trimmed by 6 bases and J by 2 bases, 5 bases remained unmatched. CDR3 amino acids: CASSSSGRDTDTQYF. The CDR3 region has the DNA TGTGCCAGCAGCTCAAGCGGGAGGGACACAGATACGCAGTATTTT.

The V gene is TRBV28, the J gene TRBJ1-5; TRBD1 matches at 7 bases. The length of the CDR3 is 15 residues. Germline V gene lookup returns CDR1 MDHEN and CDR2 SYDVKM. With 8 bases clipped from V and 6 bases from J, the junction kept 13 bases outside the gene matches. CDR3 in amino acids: CASRHGTAESQPQHF. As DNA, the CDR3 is TGTGCCAGCCGACATGGGACAGCTGAGTCTCAGCCCCAGCATTTT.

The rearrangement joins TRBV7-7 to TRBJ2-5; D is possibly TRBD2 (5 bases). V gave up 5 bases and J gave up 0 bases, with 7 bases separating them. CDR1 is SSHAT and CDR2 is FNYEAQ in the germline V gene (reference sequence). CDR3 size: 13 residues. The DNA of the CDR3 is TGTGCCAGCAGCGGACTGTACCAAGAGACCCAGTACTTC. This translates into CASSGLYQETQYF. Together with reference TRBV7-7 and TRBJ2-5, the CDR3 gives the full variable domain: GAGVSQSPRYKVTKRGQDVTLRCDPISSHATLYWYQQALGQGPEFLTYFNYEAQPDKSGLPSDRFSAERPEGSISTLTIQRTEQRDSAMYRCASSGLYQETQYFGPGTRLLVL.

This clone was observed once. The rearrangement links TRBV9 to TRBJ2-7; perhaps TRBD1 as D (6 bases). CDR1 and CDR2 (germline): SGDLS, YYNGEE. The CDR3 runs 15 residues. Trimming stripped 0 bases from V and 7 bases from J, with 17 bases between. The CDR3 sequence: CASSVGARGNGEQYF. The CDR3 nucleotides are TGTGCCAGCAGCGTAGGGGCAAGGGGGAACGGAGAGCAGTACTTC.

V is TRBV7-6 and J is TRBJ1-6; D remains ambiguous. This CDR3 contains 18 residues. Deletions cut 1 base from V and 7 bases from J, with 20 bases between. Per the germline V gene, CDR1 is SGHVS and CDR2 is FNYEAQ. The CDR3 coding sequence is TGTGCCAGCAGCTTAGGGTCCTCCCCGGGATTTTCAAATTCACCCCTCCACTTT. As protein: CASSLGSSPGFSNSPLHF.

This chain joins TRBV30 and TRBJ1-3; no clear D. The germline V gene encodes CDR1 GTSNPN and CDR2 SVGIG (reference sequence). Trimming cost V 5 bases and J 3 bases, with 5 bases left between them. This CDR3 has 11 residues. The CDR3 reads CAWAGGNTIYF. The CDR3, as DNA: TGTGCCTGGGCAGGTGGAAACACCATATATTTT.

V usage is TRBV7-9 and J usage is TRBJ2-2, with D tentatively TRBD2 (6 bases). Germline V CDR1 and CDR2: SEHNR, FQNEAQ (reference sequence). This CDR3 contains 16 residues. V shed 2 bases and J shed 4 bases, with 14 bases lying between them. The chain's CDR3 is CASSLYGLGGTGELFF. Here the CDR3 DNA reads TGTGCCAGCAGCTTATATGGACTGGGGGGCACCGGGGAGCTGTTTTTT. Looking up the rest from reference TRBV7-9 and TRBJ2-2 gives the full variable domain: DTGVSQNPRHKITKRGQNVTFRCDPISEHNRLYWYRQTLGQGPEFLTYFQNEAQLEKSRLLSDRFSAERPKGSFSTLEIQRTEQGDSAMYLCASSLYGLGGTGELFFGEGSRLTVL.

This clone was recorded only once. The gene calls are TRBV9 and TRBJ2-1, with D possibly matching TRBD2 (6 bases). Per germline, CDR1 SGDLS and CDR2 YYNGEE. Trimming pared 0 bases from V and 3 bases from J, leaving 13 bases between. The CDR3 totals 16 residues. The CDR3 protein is CASSVATGAVYNEQFF. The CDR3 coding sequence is TGTGCCAGCAGCGTAGCGACGGGAGCGGTCTACAATGAGCAGTTCTTC.

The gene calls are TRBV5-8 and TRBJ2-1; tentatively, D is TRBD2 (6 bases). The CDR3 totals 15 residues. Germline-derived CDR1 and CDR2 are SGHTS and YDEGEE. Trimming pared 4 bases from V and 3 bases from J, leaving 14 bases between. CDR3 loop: CASSRDSLGYNEQFF. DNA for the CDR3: TGTGCCAGCAGCCGGGACTCCCTGGGCTACAATGAGCAGTTCTTC.

CDR3 sequence: CASSFDRSGRGYTF. The CDR3 DNA sequence: TGTGCCAGCAGTTTTGACAGGTCGGGTCGGGGCTACACCTTC. The chain couples TRBV27 to TRBJ1-2, with D possibly matching TRBD1 (6 bases). This CDR3 spans 14 amino acids. Between the trimmed V and J ends, which lost 3 bases and 8 bases, there was a span of 16 bases. The germline gives CDR1 MNHEY, CDR2 SMNVEV (reference sequence).

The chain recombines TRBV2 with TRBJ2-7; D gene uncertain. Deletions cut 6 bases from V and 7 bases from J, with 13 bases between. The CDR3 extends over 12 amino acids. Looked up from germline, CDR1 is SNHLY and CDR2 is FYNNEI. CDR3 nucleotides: TGTGCCAGCAGGGAGATACCCGGGGAGCAGTACTTC. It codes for CASREIPGEQYF.

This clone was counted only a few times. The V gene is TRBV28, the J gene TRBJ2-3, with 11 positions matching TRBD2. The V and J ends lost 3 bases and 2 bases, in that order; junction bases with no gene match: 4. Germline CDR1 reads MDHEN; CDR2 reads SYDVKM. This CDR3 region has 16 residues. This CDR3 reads CASSLWGLADTDTQYF. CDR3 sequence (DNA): TGTGCCAGCAGTTTGTGGGGACTAGCGGACACAGATACGCAGTATTTT.

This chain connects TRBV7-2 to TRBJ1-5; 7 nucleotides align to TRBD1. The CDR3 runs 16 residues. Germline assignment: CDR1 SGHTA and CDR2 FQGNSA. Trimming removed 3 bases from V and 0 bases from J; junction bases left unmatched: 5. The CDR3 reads CASSFQGEHSNQPQHF. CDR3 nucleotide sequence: TGTGCCAGCAGCTTTCAGGGGGAGCATAGCAATCAGCCCCAGCATTTT.

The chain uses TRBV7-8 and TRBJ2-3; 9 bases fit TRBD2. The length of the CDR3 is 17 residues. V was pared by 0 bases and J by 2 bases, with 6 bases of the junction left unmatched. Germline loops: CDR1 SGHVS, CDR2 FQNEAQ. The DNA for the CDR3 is TGTGCCAGCAGCTTAGCGGGCGGGACTAGCCTCACAGATACGCAGTATTTT. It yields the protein CASSLAGGTSLTDTQYF.

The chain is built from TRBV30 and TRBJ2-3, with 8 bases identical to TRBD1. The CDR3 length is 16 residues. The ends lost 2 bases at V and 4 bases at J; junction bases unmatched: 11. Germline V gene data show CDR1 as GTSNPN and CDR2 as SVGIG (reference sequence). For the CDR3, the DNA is TGTGCCTGGAGTCCCGACCCAGGGGGCAGGGCAGATACGCAGTATTTT. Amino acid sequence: CAWSPDPGGRADTQYF.

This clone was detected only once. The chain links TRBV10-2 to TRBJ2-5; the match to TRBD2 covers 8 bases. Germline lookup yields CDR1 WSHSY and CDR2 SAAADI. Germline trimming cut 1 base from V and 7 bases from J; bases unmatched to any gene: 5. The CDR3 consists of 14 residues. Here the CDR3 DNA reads TGCGCCAGCAGTGAGTTTGGACTAGCCCTGACCCAGTACTTC. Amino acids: CASSEFGLALTQYF.

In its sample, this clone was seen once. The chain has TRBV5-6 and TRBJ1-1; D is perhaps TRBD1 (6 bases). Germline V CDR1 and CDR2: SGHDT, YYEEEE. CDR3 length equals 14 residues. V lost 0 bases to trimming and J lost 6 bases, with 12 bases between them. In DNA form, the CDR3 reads TGTGCCAGCAGCTTGGAAGGGGGAGTCGCTGAAGCTTTCTTT. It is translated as CASSLEGGVAEAFF.

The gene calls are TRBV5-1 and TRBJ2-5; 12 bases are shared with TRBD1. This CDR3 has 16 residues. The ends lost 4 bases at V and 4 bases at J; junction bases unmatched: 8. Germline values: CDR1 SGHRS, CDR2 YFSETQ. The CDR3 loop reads CASSVWGQGAGETQYF. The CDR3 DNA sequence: TGCGCCAGCAGCGTATGGGGACAGGGGGCAGGAGAGACCCAGTACTTC.

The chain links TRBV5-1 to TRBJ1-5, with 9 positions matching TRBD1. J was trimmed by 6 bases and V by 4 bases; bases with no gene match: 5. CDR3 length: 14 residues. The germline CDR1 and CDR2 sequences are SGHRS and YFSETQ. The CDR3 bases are TGCGCCAGCAGCCCTAGACAGGGGGGTCAGCCCCAGCATTTT. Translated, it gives CASSPRQGGQPQHF. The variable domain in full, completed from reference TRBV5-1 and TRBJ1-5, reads KAGVTQTPRYLIKTRGQQVTLSCSPISGHRSVSWYQQTPGQGLQFLFEYFSETQRNKGNFPGRFSGRQFSNSRSEMNVSTLELGDSALYLCASSPRQGGQPQHFGDGTRLSIL.

DNA of the CDR3: TGCGCCAGCAGCCCCCGGACTAGCACCACAGATACGCAGTATTTT. Protein product: CASSPRTSTTDTQYF. V usage is TRBV5-1 and J usage is TRBJ2-3; TRBD2 matches at 8 bases. This CDR3 has 15 amino acids. The J segment lost 2 bases and the V segment lost 4 bases, leaving 6 bases of the junction unmatched. In germline, CDR1 is SGHRS, CDR2 YFSETQ.